These 13 T cell receptor beta chains came from one sample sequenced in a study of response to subunit inactivated influenza vaccine. Via MiXCR, TCRdb re-called the RT-PCR reads, giving one row per CDR3 protein. The table records 400,000 to 650,000 distinct CDR3 sequences, 7.2% of them present only once. The sequences come from PBMCs from blood, collected around 2 years after vaccination. The receptors come from a man aged 50 to 69 who received an inactivated influenza vaccine.

This chain joins TRBV2 and TRBJ2-5, with D maybe TRBD1 (5 bases). Per the germline V gene, CDR1 is SNHLY and CDR2 is FYNNEI. The CDR3 spans 14 residues. V was trimmed by 2 bases and J by 2 bases, leaving 9 bases between them. The CDR3 nucleotides read TGTGCCAGCAGTGAACAGGGCCCGCAAGAGACCCAGTACTTC. Its translation: CASSEQGPQETQYF.

This clonotype was found many times. This chain joins TRBV20-1 and TRBJ2-3; 8 bases map to TRBD1. V shed 5 bases, J shed 4 bases, and the junction held 17 bases outside the gene matches. Germline CDR1 reads DFQATT; CDR2 reads SNEGSKA (reference sequence). The CDR3 covers 17 residues. Written as DNA, the CDR3 is TGCAGTGCTGGGGCCAGGACAGGGCAATTAGGTGCAGATACGCAGTATTTT. Amino acids: CSAGARTGQLGADTQYF.

In this sample, this clonotype turned up many times. V gene TRBV10-3 combines with J gene TRBJ1-5, with D possibly TRBD1 on 5 matching bases. V lost 11 bases, J lost 1 base, and 15 bases lay in between. CDR3 length equals 14 residues. Germline V lookup: CDR1 ENHRY, CDR2 SYGVKD. This CDR3 is CASSRGVSNQPQHF. CDR3 sequence (DNA): TGTGCCTCCTCGCGGGGGGTGAGCAATCAGCCCCAGCATTTT.

This clonotype appeared a few times. This rearrangement joins TRBV20-1 to TRBJ2-7; D may be TRBD2 (6 bases). Trimming left V 1 base short and J 2 bases short, with 12 bases between. The length of the CDR3 is 14 residues. Germline CDR1 is DFQATT and CDR2 is SNEGSKA (reference sequence). CDR3 sequence: CSARVPGVPYEQYF. The CDR3 DNA sequence: TGCAGTGCTAGAGTCCCGGGAGTCCCCTACGAGCAGTACTTC.

This clonotype was seen repeatedly, ten times or more. The chain is built from TRBV24-1 and TRBJ2-2; 7 bases agree with TRBD1. Germline CDR1 KGHDR, CDR2 SFDVKD. This CDR3 contains 15 residues. The V gene end was trimmed by 5 bases and the J gene end by 3 bases; junction bases not matched to a gene: 5. CDR3 residues: CATSVATGYTGELFF. CDR3 coding DNA: TGTGCCACCAGTGTTGCGACAGGGTACACCGGGGAGCTGTTTTTT.

This clonotype has only a few counts. The rearrangement joins TRBV6-2 or TRBV6-3 to TRBJ2-3; D is unresolved. The length of the CDR3 is 14 residues. CDR1 and CDR2 from the germline V gene are MNHEY and SVGEGT. With 3 bases removed from V and 1 base from J, the gap between germline ends came to 8 bases. The CDR3 spells CASSYVFGTDTQYF. CDR3 DNA: TGTGCCAGCAGTTATGTTTTCGGCACAGATACGCAGTATTTT.

The gene calls are TRBV11-3 and TRBJ2-5; 12 nucleotides match TRBD2. There are 17 residues in the CDR3. V was pared by 3 bases and J by 4 bases, with 9 bases of the junction left unmatched. Germline-derived CDR1 and CDR2 are SGHNT and YENEEA. DNA for the CDR3: TGTGCCAGCAGCTTGGGGATGGAGACTAGCGGGAGAGAGACCCAGTACTTC. Translating it yields CASSLGMETSGRETQYF.

The gene calls are TRBV14 and TRBJ2-1; a possible D gene is TRBD1 (5 bases). The CDR3 runs to 16 residues. The germline V gene encodes CDR1 SGHDN and CDR2 FVKESK. Trimming removed 1 base at V and 3 bases at J, with 13 bases between. CDR3 in amino acids: CASSQVGSGYYNEQFF. As DNA, the CDR3 is TGTGCCAGCAGCCAAGTGGGCTCAGGGTACTACAATGAGCAGTTCTTC. Using reference TRBV14 and TRBJ2-1 for the parts outside the CDR3, the full variable domain is EAGVTQFPSHSVIEKGQTVTLRCDPISGHDNLYWYRRVMGKEIKFLLHFVKESKQDESGMPNNRFLAERTGGTYSTLKVQPAELEDSGVYFCASSQVGSGYYNEQFFGPGTRLTVL.

V is TRBV10-3 and J is TRBJ2-7; 12 nucleotides align to TRBD2. V was clipped by 5 bases and J by 2 bases; unmatched bases: 1. CDR1 is ENHRY and CDR2 is SYGVKD in the germline V gene. There are 14 residues in the CDR3. CDR3 nucleotide sequence: TGTGCCATCAGTAGGACTAGCGGGGCCTACGAGCAGTACTTC. Its translation is CAISRTSGAYEQYF.

This clonotype appeared many times. The V call is TRBV29-1, the J call TRBJ2-1; the match to TRBD1 covers 9 bases. The length of the CDR3 is 16 residues. The J segment lost 12 bases and the V segment lost 2 bases, leaving 17 bases of the junction unmatched. Germline CDR1 reads SQVTM; CDR2 reads ANQGSEA. The chain's CDR3 is CSVEYQTGQGKVVQFF. The CDR3 DNA sequence: TGCAGCGTTGAATACCAGACGGGACAGGGAAAAGTAGTGCAGTTCTTC.

This clonotype was detected only a few times. The J gene is TRBJ2-3, the V gene TRBV6-2 or TRBV6-3; TRBD2 agrees at 8 bases. From germline, CDR1 is MNHEY and CDR2 SVGEGT. The CDR3 length is 16 residues. Trimming at V came to 2 bases and at J to 2 bases, leaving 6 bases not matched to a gene. CDR3: CASSYVTSGSTDTQYF. The DNA for the CDR3 is TGTGCCAGCAGTTACGTAACTAGCGGATCCACAGATACGCAGTATTTT.

This clonotype was observed many times. The V and J genes are TRBV12-3 or TRBV12-4 and TRBJ2-7; 10 bases line up with TRBD2. Unmatched junction bases numbered 11, after V lost 4 bases and J lost 5 bases. The CDR3 has 16 amino acids. The CDR3 DNA follows: TGTGCCAGCAGTTGGGGCGGGACTAGCGCTATGGACGAGCAGTACTTC. Translated: CASSWGGTSAMDEQYF.

This clonotype appeared a few times. This chain uses TRBV12-3 or TRBV12-4 with TRBJ2-3; no clear D gene. Trimming pared 6 bases from V and 2 bases from J, leaving 9 bases between. The length of the CDR3 is 13 residues. This CDR3 reads CASRGPNTDTQYF. In nucleotides, the CDR3 is TGTGCCAGCAGAGGGCCGAACACAGATACGCAGTATTTT.